Each of the 18 T cell receptor beta chains below was sequenced from the same sample in a study of blood T cell repertoires in COVID-19. Here immunoSEQ multiplex PCR was the method, and the copy in TCRdb shows in-frame clones only, minus some. In the table there are under 250,000 clones, roughly 86% of which are singletons. The source material was peripheral blood. The receptors were sampled from a man aged 80 or over with acute or convalescent COVID-19.

The chain links TRBV29-1 to TRBJ1-3, with 8 bases matching TRBD1. Germline loops: CDR1 SQVTM, CDR2 ANQGSEA. J was trimmed by 4 bases and V by 1 base; bases with no gene match: 3. The CDR3 sequence is 14 residues long. Here the CDR3 DNA reads TGCAGCGTTGAAGGGACAGGGTTAGGAAACACCATATATTTT. This translates into CSVEGTGLGNTIYF.

The V and J genes are TRBV19 and TRBJ1-2, with D unresolved. The length of the CDR3 is 10 residues. Germline assignment: CDR1 LNHDA and CDR2 SQIVND (reference sequence). Trimming removed 7 bases at V and 7 bases at J, with 7 bases between. CDR3 bases: TGTGCCAGTAATCGCGGTGGCTACACCTTC. Amino acids: CASNRGGYTF.

The V and J genes are TRBV4-1 and TRBJ1-1; 9 positions match TRBD1. The CDR3 totals 15 residues. The germline V gene has CDR1 MGHRA and CDR2 YSYEKL. V trimming: 4 bases; J trimming: 4 bases; junction bases outside the gene matches: 7. The CDR3 reads CASSRDRVGGTEAFF. DNA of the CDR3: TGCGCCAGCAGCCGGGACAGGGTCGGGGGCACTGAAGCTTTCTTT.

To note about this clone: The same CDR3 can be traced to other DNA sequences in this sample. The DNA for the CDR3 is TGTGCCAGCAGTTCAGGGACTAGCGGCTCCTACGAGCAGTACTTC. Protein: CASSSGTSGSYEQYF. V gene TRBV27 combines with J gene TRBJ2-7; 11 bases are shared with TRBD2. With V trimmed by 4 bases and J by 0 bases, 2 bases remained unmatched. Germline CDR1 and CDR2: MNHEY and SMNVEV (reference sequence). The CDR3 runs 15 residues.

J is TRBJ1-5 and V is TRBV27; maybe TRBD1 (5 bases). CDR3 size: 17 residues. The ends were cut back, 4 bases at V and 4 bases at J, with 20 bases in the middle. CDR1 is MNHEY, CDR2 SMNVEV, per germline (reference sequence). The CDR3 nucleotides read TGTGCCAGCAGTTCAAGCTTAGGTACAGGTTTAAATCAGCCCCAGCATTTT. Translation: CASSSSLGTGLNQPQHF.

The gene calls are TRBV10-3 and TRBJ2-2; 9 nucleotides agree with TRBD1. The CDR3 has 16 amino acids. Trimming cost V 7 bases and J 3 bases; bases outside gene matches: 9. From germline, CDR1 is ENHRY and CDR2 SYGVKD. CDR3 sequence reads: CAIKALGQGDTGELFF. CDR3 sequence (DNA): TGTGCCATCAAGGCTTTGGGACAGGGTGACACCGGGGAGCTGTTTTTT.

This rearrangement joins TRBV10-1 to TRBJ1-1; TRBD1 is a possible D gene (5 bases). In germline, CDR1 is WNHNN, CDR2 SYGVQD (reference sequence). Trimming cost V 4 bases and J 1 base, with 7 bases left between them. This CDR3 contains 13 residues. The CDR3 DNA reads TGCGCCAGCAGTGTGGGGGGGAACACTGAAGCTTTCTTT. It yields the protein CASSVGGNTEAFF.

The chain links TRBV5-6 to TRBJ2-7; perhaps TRBD2 as D (6 bases). The CDR3 has 12 residues. Deletions cut 3 bases from V and 5 bases from J, with 9 bases between. From germline, CDR1 is SGHDT and CDR2 YYEEEE. CDR3 coding DNA: TGTGCCAGCAGCTATGGGGGGAACGAGCAGTACTTC. This encodes CASSYGGNEQYF.

The V call is TRBV7-6, the J call TRBJ2-7; D not certain. The V gene's germline CDR1 is SGHVS and CDR2 FNYEAQ. Trimming pared 1 base from V and 5 bases from J, leaving 9 bases between. The CDR3 has 13 amino acids. In DNA, the CDR3 is TGTGCCAGCAGCTTAGTGCTACGAGACGAGCAGTACTTC. Its translation is CASSLVLRDEQYF.

This chain joins TRBV28 and TRBJ1-4, with 11 nucleotides matching TRBD1. This CDR3 is 19 amino acids long. The junction had 14 bases not matched to a gene; V was cut back by 6 bases and J by 2 bases. From germline, CDR1 is MDHEN and CDR2 SYDVKM. For the CDR3, the DNA is TGTGCCAGCAGGGATGGTATGAGGACAGGGGGCATGACTAATGAAAAACTGTTTTTT. Translated: CASRDGMRTGGMTNEKLFF. Combining the CDR3 with reference TRBV28 and TRBJ1-4 gives the whole variable domain DVKVTQSSRYLVKRTGEKVFLECVQDMDHENMFWYRQDPGLGLRLIYFSYDVKMKEKGDIPEGYSVSREKKERFSLILESASTNQTSMYLCASRDGMRTGGMTNEKLFFGSGTQLSVL.

The rearrangement links TRBV5-5 to TRBJ1-3; D not resolved. The germline gives CDR1 SGHKS, CDR2 YYEKEE (reference sequence). CDR3 length equals 15 residues. The V end lost 3 bases, the J end lost 4 bases, and 14 bases lay between the germline ends. CDR3 sequence (DNA): TGTGCCAGCAGCTCTCATTCCAGCGTGGGAAACACCATATATTTT. Translating it yields CASSSHSSVGNTIYF.

This CDR3 reads CASSIGRGRLAGANVLTF. CDR3 coding DNA: TGTGCCAGTAGTATTGGTAGGGGGCGACTCGCTGGGGCCAACGTCCTGACTTTC. The chain couples TRBV19 to TRBJ2-6; 7 bases fit TRBD1. Germline V gene sequence: CDR1 LNHDA, CDR2 SQIVND (reference sequence). Losses at the gene ends were 3 bases for V and 2 bases for J; bases not matched to a gene: 10. The CDR3 runs to 18 residues.

The chain carries TRBV19 and TRBJ1-6; 10 nucleotides agree with TRBD1. The CDR3 loop spans 14 amino acids. With V trimmed by 5 bases and J by 10 bases, 5 bases remained unmatched. Germline CDR1 LNHDA, CDR2 SQIVND (reference sequence). The chain's CDR3 is CASSVRDRGSPLHF. The CDR3, as DNA: TGTGCCAGTAGTGTCCGGGACAGGGGATCACCCCTCCACTTT.

CDR3 bases: TGTGCCAGCAGCCCGCAGGGGCGCGGCTACACCTTC. It translates to CASSPQGRGYTF. The chain couples TRBV7-8 to TRBJ1-2, with D possibly matching TRBD1 (6 bases). V lost 5 bases to trimming and J lost 8 bases, with 12 bases between them. This CDR3 has 12 amino acids. Germline CDR1 reads SGHVS; CDR2 reads FQNEAQ.

J is TRBJ2-2 and V is TRBV9; a possible D gene is TRBD2 (6 bases). Germline assignment: CDR1 SGDLS and CDR2 YYNGEE. The CDR3 totals 14 residues. Trimming removed 0 bases at V and 3 bases at J, with 6 bases between. CDR3 in amino acids: CASSVVADTGELFF. DNA of the CDR3: TGTGCCAGCAGCGTAGTAGCGGACACCGGGGAGCTGTTTTTT.

This clone was observed once. This chain joins TRBV5-1 and TRBJ2-5; tentative D call: TRBD1 (5 bases). The germline V gene encodes CDR1 SGHRS and CDR2 YFSETQ. V dropped 4 bases and J dropped 4 bases, with 14 bases sitting between them. The CDR3 spans 14 residues. DNA of the CDR3: TGCGCCAGCAGCCCGAACTTCCAGGGAGAGACCCAGTACTTC. Its translation: CASSPNFQGETQYF.

This chain links TRBV7-9 with TRBJ2-2, with 9 bases lining up with TRBD2. The CDR3 totals 17 residues. The junction had 7 bases not matched to a gene; V was cut back by 2 bases and J by 3 bases. Germline V gene data show CDR1 as SEHNR and CDR2 as FQNEAQ (reference sequence). CDR3 sequence reads: CASSLLRGGRHTGELFF. The CDR3 region has the DNA TGTGCCAGCAGCTTATTGCGGGGGGGCCGTCACACCGGGGAGCTGTTTTTT.

V is TRBV5-4 and J is TRBJ2-3; 12 bases match TRBD2. Germline V CDR1 and CDR2: SGHNT, YYREEE (reference sequence). This CDR3 has 18 amino acids. Trimming at V came to 0 bases and at J to 2 bases, leaving 7 bases not matched to a gene. CDR3 nucleotide sequence: TGTGCCAGCAGCTTGGATACTAGCGGGGGGAGAAACACAGATACGCAGTATTTT. Its translation is CASSLDTSGGRNTDTQYF.